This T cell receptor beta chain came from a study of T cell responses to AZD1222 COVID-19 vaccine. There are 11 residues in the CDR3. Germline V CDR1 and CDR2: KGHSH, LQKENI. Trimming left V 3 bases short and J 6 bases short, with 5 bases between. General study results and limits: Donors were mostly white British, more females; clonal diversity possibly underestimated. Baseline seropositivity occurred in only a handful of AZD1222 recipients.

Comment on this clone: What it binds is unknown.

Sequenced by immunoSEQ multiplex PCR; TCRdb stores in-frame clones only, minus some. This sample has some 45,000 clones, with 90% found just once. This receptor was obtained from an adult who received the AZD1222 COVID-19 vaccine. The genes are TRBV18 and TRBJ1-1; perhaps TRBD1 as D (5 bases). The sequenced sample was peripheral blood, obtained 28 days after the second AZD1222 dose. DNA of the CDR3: TGTGCCAGCTCACCGGGGGCTGAAGCTTTCTTT. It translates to CASSPGAEAFF.